The 6 T cell receptor beta chains below all came from one sample that was sequenced in a study of blood T cell repertoires in COVID-19 (dated by TCRdb to 2020 to 2021). Libraries were built with the immunoSEQ multiplex PCR assay. TCRdb obtained this table from immuneACCESS and retained in-frame rearrangements with V and J assigned. These tables miss some clones; where compared with another copy, unresolved V genes account for less than half of the shortfall, and the remainder is unexplained. Counted in this sample were approximately 16,000 clones; around 88% of them appeared once. Jointly, the top ten make up 9.5% to 15% of the sample. Sequenced: peripheral blood. The receptors were sampled from a human donor in a cohort sampled during active COVID-19.

The chain is built from TRBV6-4 and TRBJ2-5; D perhaps matches TRBD2 (5 bases). The CDR3 runs 13 residues. Germline CDR1 reads MRHNA; CDR2 reads SNTAGT. V lost 6 bases, J lost 2 bases, and 10 bases lay in between. CDR3 amino acids: CASSRTPQETQYF. The CDR3 coding sequence is TGTGCCAGCAGCCGGACTCCGCAAGAGACCCAGTACTTC.

J is TRBJ2-3 and V is TRBV3-1 (or the pseudogene TRBV3-2), with a weak D call TRBD2 (5 bases). The CDR3 contains 15 residues. Trimming took off 0 bases at V and 5 bases at J, with 12 bases between the two ends. The germline V gene encodes CDR1 LGHDT and CDR2 YNNKEL (reference sequence). The CDR3 region has the DNA TGTGCCAGCAGCCAAGACCCGACTATGATAGATACGCAGTATTTT. Amino acid sequence: CASSQDPTMIDTQYF.

The V and J genes are TRBV2 and TRBJ1-6; 10 bases map to TRBD1. The ends lost 6 bases at V and 10 bases at J; junction bases unmatched: 9. The CDR3 consists of 15 residues. Germline V lookup: CDR1 SNHLY, CDR2 FYNNEI. The DNA for the CDR3 is TGTGCCAGCAGACAGGACAGGGGGTCTCGCTCACCCCTCCACTTT. Translated: CASRQDRGSRSPLHF.

This clone was seen just once. This chain joins TRBV7-2 and TRBJ1-6; 9 nucleotides agree with TRBD1. Per germline, CDR1 SGHTA and CDR2 FQGNSA. The V and J ends lost 5 bases and 5 bases, in that order; junction bases with no gene match: 16. The CDR3 extends over 19 amino acids. CDR3 DNA sequence: TGTGCCAGCAGCCTCCGCCCCTTTACAGGGGGCGCCGATAATTCACCCCTCCACTTT. Amino acid sequence: CASSLRPFTGGADNSPLHF.

J is TRBJ1-2 and V is TRBV28; a weak D match, TRBD1 (6 bases). Trimming left V 3 bases short and J 3 bases short, with 14 bases between. Germline V CDR1 and CDR2: MDHEN, SYDVKM. This CDR3 region has 15 residues. This chain's CDR3 is CASSFSGGLYYGYTF. CDR3 nucleotides: TGTGCCAGCAGTTTTTCGGGGGGGCTATACTATGGCTACACCTTC.

The genes are TRBV3-1 (or the pseudogene TRBV3-2) and TRBJ2-4; 9 bases map to TRBD1. CDR3 length: 15 amino acids. CDR1 and CDR2 (germline): LGHDT, YNNKEL (reference sequence). The V segment lost 4 bases and the J segment 2 bases; nucleotides outside the gene matches: 3. The CDR3 sequence is CASSPTGGTKNIQYF. Written as DNA, the CDR3 is TGTGCCAGCAGCCCGACAGGGGGGACCAAAAACATTCAGTACTTC.